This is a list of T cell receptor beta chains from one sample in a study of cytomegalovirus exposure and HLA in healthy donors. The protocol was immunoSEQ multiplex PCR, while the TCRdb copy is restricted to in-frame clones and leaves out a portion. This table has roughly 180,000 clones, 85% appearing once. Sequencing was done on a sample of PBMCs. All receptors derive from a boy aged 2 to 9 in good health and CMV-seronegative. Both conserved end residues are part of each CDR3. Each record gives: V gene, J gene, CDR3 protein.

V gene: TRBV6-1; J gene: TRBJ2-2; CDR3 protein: CAGTQVNTGELFF
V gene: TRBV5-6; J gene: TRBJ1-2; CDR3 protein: CASSLAPRGWHCGYTF
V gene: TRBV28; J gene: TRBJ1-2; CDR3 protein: CASTEGRVTYGYTF
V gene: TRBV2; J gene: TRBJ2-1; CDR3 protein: CASSGQGNPIPQFF
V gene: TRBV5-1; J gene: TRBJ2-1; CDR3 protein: CASSLSGSGNEQFF
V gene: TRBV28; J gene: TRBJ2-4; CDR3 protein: CASSWRGLIRNIQYF
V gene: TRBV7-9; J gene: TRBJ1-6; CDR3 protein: CSSSQWGGQGNSPLHF
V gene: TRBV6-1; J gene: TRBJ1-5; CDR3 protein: CATQRDLPQHF
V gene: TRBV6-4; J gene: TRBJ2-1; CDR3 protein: CASSRTSGQPKINNEQFF
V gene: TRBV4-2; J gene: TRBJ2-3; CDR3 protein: CASSQGGPGKGDTQYF
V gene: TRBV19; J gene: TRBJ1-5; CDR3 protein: CASSIDQGNQPQHF
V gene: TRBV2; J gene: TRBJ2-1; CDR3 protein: CASSVERGSYNEQFF
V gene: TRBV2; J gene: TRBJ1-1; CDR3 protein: CASSPRGRDTEAFF
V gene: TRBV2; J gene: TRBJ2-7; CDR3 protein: CASSLQPYEQYF
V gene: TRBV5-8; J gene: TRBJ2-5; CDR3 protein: CASKGVRQETQYF